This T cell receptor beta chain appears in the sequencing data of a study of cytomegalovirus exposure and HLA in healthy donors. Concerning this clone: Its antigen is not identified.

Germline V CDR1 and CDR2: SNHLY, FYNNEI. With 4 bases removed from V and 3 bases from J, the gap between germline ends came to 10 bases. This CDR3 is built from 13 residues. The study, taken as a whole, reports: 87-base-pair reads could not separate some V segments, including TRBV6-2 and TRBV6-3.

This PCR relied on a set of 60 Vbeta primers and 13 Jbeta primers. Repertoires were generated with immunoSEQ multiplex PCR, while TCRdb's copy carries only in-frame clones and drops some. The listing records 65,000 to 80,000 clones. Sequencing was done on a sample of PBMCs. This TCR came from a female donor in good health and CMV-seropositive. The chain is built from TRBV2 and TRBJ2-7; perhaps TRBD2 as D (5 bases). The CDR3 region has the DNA TGTGCCAGCAGTGTCCGACGGGGCTACGAGCAGTACTTC. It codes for CASSVRRGYEQYF.